This T cell receptor (beta chain) was identified during a study of T cells in Graves' hyperthyroidism and ophthalmopathy. CDR3 length: 17 residues. J gave up 9 bases and V 4 bases, and 13 bases lay outside the gene matches. The V gene's germline CDR1 is SGHAT and CDR2 FQNNGV. This clonotype was counted once. The antigen is not known. TCR beta CDR3 region amplification was performed from RNA transcripts. TCR CDR3 underwent first-round RT-PCR with the HTBI primer set. Using its own MiXCR run on the multiplex PCR reads, TCRdb lists one record per CDR3 protein. The data hold 300,000 to 450,000 distinct CDR3 sequences, with more than 11% observed a single time. General observations from the study: For ophthalmopathy, model prediction preceded onset by a median approximately 6 months.

This sequence originates from a woman aged 60-70 years with Graves' hyperthyroidism. The J gene is TRBJ2-1, the V gene TRBV11-2; 12 bases line up with TRBD2. Sequencing used blood. Written as DNA, the CDR3 is TGTGCCAGCAGCTCCCCTCGGAGACTAGCGGGAGAGGGTGAGCAGTTCTTC. It codes for CASSSPRRLAGEGEQFF.